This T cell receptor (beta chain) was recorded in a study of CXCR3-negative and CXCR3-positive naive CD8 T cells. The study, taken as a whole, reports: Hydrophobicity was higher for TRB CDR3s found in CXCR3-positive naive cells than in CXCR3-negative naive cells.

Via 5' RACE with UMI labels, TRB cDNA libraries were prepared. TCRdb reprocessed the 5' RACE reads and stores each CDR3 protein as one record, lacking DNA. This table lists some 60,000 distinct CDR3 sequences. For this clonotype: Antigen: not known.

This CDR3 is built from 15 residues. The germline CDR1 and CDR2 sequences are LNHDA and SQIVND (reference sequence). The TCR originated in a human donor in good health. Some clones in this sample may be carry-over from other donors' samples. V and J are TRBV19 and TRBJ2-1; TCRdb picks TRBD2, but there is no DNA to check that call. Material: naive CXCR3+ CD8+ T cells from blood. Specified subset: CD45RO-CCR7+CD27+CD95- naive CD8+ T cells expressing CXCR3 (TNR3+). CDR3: CASSMAGIPNNEQFF.